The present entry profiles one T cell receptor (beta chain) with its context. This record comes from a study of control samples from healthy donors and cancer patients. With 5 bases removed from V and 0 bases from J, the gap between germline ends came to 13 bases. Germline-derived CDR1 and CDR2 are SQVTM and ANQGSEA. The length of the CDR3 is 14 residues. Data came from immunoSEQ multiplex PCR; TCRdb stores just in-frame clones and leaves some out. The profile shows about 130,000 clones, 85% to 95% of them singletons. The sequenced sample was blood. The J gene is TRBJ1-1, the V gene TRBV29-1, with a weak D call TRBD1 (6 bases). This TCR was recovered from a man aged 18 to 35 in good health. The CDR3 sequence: CSVTDRHMNTEAFF. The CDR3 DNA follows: TGCAGCGTTACCGACAGGCATATGAACACTGAAGCTTTCTTT.